This entry lists 15 T cell receptor beta chains sequenced from one sample in a study of cytomegalovirus exposure and HLA in healthy donors. The data were produced by immunoSEQ multiplex PCR, yet TCRdb's version contains in-frame clones alone and is incomplete. This sample yields roughly 73,000 clones, of which 94% are seen a single time; 1.5% to 1.8% belongs to the top ten. The specimen sequenced was PBMCs. The source of these receptors is a man younger than 35 in good health and CMV-seropositive.

The rearrangement joins TRBV4-1 to TRBJ2-2; 10 nucleotides line up with TRBD2. CDR3 length equals 18 residues. V lost 1 base and J lost 9; bases outside the gene matches: 14. Germline-derived CDR1 and CDR2 are MGHRA and YSYEKL. The CDR3 reads CASSQAGLAGVGIRELFF. CDR3 coding DNA: TGCGCCAGCAGCCAAGCAGGGCTAGCGGGAGTTGGTATCAGGGAGCTGTTTTTT.

This chain links TRBV19 with TRBJ2-7; TRBD1 might be the D (5 bases). This CDR3 region has 14 residues. The V gene lost 4 bases and the J gene lost 4 bases, with 14 bases spanning the gap. Germline CDR1 reads LNHDA; CDR2 reads SQIVND (reference sequence). As DNA, the CDR3 is TGTGCCAGTAGTACTAGTGGGGCAGTTTACGAGCAGTACTTC. It translates to CASSTSGAVYEQYF.

This chain links TRBV5-1 with TRBJ1-1, with 9 bases that match TRBD1. The germline V gene has CDR1 SGHRS and CDR2 YFSETQ. The CDR3 length is 14 residues. Trimming cost V 5 bases and J 3 bases; bases outside gene matches: 5. The CDR3 region is CASSPRQGDTEAFF. DNA for the CDR3: TGCGCCAGCAGTCCACGACAGGGGGACACTGAAGCTTTCTTT.

This sequence joins TRBV30 and TRBJ1-1; unclear D gene. CDR3 length equals 12 residues. Germline CDR1 GTSNPN, CDR2 SVGIG (reference sequence). Trimming took 4 bases from V and 3 from J, leaving 9 bases between them. CDR3 protein: CAWNGAYTEAFF. In DNA form, the CDR3 reads TGTGCCTGGAATGGAGCTTACACTGAAGCTTTCTTT.

This chain joins TRBV5-1 and TRBJ2-3, with 14 bases fitting TRBD2. The germline V gene encodes CDR1 SGHRS and CDR2 YFSETQ. This CDR3 has 16 residues. J was trimmed by 6 bases and V by 2 bases; bases with no gene match: 5. CDR3 loop: CASSLPGLAGADTQYF. The CDR3 DNA is TGCGCCAGCAGCTTACCGGGACTAGCGGGAGCGGATACGCAGTATTTT.

The V call is TRBV6-6, the J call TRBJ2-2, with D possibly being TRBD2 (6 bases). Germline V gene data show CDR1 as MNHNY and CDR2 as SVGAGI (reference sequence). The CDR3 spans 16 residues. Trimming pared 1 base from V and 1 base from J, leaving 10 bases between. The CDR3 nucleotides read TGTGCCAGCAGTTACTTGGGGACTTTGAACACCGGGGAGCTGTTTTTT. Translated, it gives CASSYLGTLNTGELFF.

V gene TRBV4-1 combines with J gene TRBJ2-1, with 8 bases identical to TRBD2. The germline CDR1 and CDR2 sequences are MGHRA and YSYEKL. V was clipped by 3 bases and J by 13 bases; unmatched bases: 8. The CDR3 sequence is 13 residues long. As DNA, the CDR3 is TGCGCCAGCAGCCAGGGACTAGTGGAATTACAGTTCTTC. As protein: CASSQGLVELQFF.

This chain links TRBV28 with TRBJ1-1, with D maybe TRBD1 (6 bases). Looked up from germline, CDR1 is MDHEN and CDR2 is SYDVKM. The germline V and J ends were trimmed by 9 bases and 5 bases, with 10 bases remaining between them. The CDR3 is 11 amino acids. CDR3 loop: CARTGRTEAFF. In nucleotides, the CDR3 is TGTGCCAGGACAGGTCGGACTGAAGCTTTCTTT.

The J gene is TRBJ1-2, the V gene TRBV9, with D uncertain. Trimming took 3 bases from V and 8 from J, leaving 17 bases between them. Germline V CDR1 and CDR2: SGDLS, YYNGEE. The CDR3 contains 14 residues. Here the CDR3 reads CASSAVPGAKGYTF. The CDR3 coding sequence is TGTGCCAGCAGCGCGGTCCCGGGAGCAAAGGGCTACACCTTC.

The CDR3 DNA sequence: TGTGCCAGCACAGTGAGCTCCTACAATGAGCAGTTCTTC. Protein: CASTVSSYNEQFF. The V and J genes are TRBV19 and TRBJ2-1; D is ambiguous. The CDR3 contains 13 residues. The germline V gene has CDR1 LNHDA and CDR2 SQIVND (reference sequence). The V gene lost 9 bases and the J gene lost 0 bases, with 9 bases spanning the gap.

V and J are TRBV6-5 and TRBJ1-1, with unresolved D. Germline values: CDR1 MNHEY, CDR2 SVGAGI. This CDR3 is built from 13 residues. Trimming removed 1 base from V and 1 base from J, with 4 bases in between. The CDR3, as DNA: TGTGCCAGCAGTTACTTTAAGAACACTGAAGCTTTCTTT. Translation gives CASSYFKNTEAFF.

V and J are TRBV6-1 and TRBJ2-1; 11 bases align to TRBD2. V lost 5 bases and J lost 7; bases outside the gene matches: 7. Germline assignment: CDR1 MNHNS and CDR2 SASEGT. This CDR3 comprises 15 residues. CDR3 coding DNA: TGTGCCAGCAGTCTCACTAGCGGGAGTCCTAATGAGCAGTTCTTC. Protein sequence: CASSLTSGSPNEQFF.

This clone appeared once. The chain couples TRBV2 to TRBJ2-2; TRBD2 matches at 8 bases. Germline-derived CDR1 and CDR2 are SNHLY and FYNNEI. The CDR3 spans 13 residues. The V segment lost 11 bases and the J segment 4 bases; nucleotides outside the gene matches: 6. The CDR3 protein is CAATSGLTGELFF. In DNA, the CDR3 is TGTGCCGCCACTAGCGGTCTCACCGGGGAGCTGTTTTTT. The full variable domain, in which reference TRBV2 and TRBJ2-2 provide the parts outside the CDR3, is EPEVTQTPSHQVTQMGQEVILRCVPISNHLYFYWYRQILGQKVEFLVSFYNNEISEKSEIFDDQFSVERPDGSNFTLKIRSTKLEDSAMYFCAATSGLTGELFFGEGSRLTVL.

The chain uses TRBV5-1 and TRBJ2-7; 9 bases fit TRBD2. Germline loops: CDR1 SGHRS, CDR2 YFSETQ. With 5 bases clipped from V and 7 bases from J, the junction kept 10 bases outside the gene matches. The CDR3 contains 14 residues. CDR3 region: CASSGSGRGGEQYF. The DNA for the CDR3 is TGCGCCAGCAGTGGTAGCGGGAGAGGGGGAGAGCAGTACTTC. Filled out from reference TRBV5-1 and TRBJ2-7, the complete variable domain reads KAGVTQTPRYLIKTRGQQVTLSCSPISGHRSVSWYQQTPGQGLQFLFEYFSETQRNKGNFPGRFSGRQFSNSRSEMNVSTLELGDSALYLCASSGSGRGGEQYFGPGTRLTVT.

The chain has TRBV19 and TRBJ2-3, with D possibly matching TRBD2 (6 bases). Germline CDR1 and CDR2: LNHDA and SQIVND (reference sequence). V gave up 2 bases and J gave up 3 bases, with 12 bases separating them. The CDR3 is 15 residues long. The CDR3 loop reads CASSISIAVTDTQYF. CDR3 nucleotide sequence: TGTGCCAGTAGTATAAGTATAGCGGTGACAGATACGCAGTATTTT.